The clone carrying this TCR beta chain was seen ten or more times. What it binds is unknown. The data stem from a study of Graves' ophthalmopathy and Graves' hyperthyroidism. Study-wide findings and caveats: The model predicted progression of ophthalmopathy with a sensitivity of around 70%, and its specificity was roughly 77%. Among thyroid clonotypes expanded above 0.001 frequency, most also appeared in blood. For separating ophthalmopathy from stable hyperthyroidism, a 13-signature model gave 87.88% sensitivity and about 80% specificity.

RNA served as the template for amplifying TCR beta CDR3 regions. First-round RT-PCR employed HTBI primers, with a second-round multiplex PCR after it. Via MiXCR, TCRdb re-called the multiplex PCR reads, giving one row per CDR3 protein. Among approximately 210,000 distinct CDR3 sequences listed, 20% to 25% were seen once. Isolation of PBMCs was performed using roughly 10 ml of fresh peripheral blood. Trimming stripped 0 bases from V and 5 bases from J, with 7 bases between. The CDR3 runs 13 residues. Germline lookup yields CDR1 SEHNR and CDR2 FQNEAQ (reference sequence). Sequences were obtained from peripheral blood. The TCR sequence derives from a woman between 50 and 59 years old with Graves' ophthalmopathy. The chain is built from TRBV7-9 and TRBJ2-5; D remains unclear. In DNA form, the CDR3 reads TGTGCCAGCAGCTTAGCGGGAAGGGAGACCCAGTACTTC. Its translation: CASSLAGRETQYF.